This T cell receptor beta chain came from a study of CD8+ T cells in alopecia areata. The wider study: It was oral tofacitinib, at 5 to 10 mg twice daily, that treated patients received.

The CDR3 loop spans 15 amino acids. CDR1 SEHNR and CDR2 FQNEAQ come from the germline V gene (reference sequence). V gave up 4 bases and J gave up 0 bases, with 10 bases separating them. Noted treatment: oral pan-JAK inhibitor, 5-10 mg twice daily. RNA extraction and reverse transcription yielded cDNA as sequencing template. The repertoire was sequenced with immunoSEQ multiplex PCR; TCRdb's copy has only in-frame clones and lacks some. Among about 160,000 clones listed, roughly 65% were seen once. This clonotype originated in a human donor with alopecia areata. The sample in question was CD4+ T cells sorted from blood, obtained at week 4, from a patient treated with tofacitinib. This rearrangement joins TRBV7-9 to TRBJ1-5, with D possibly being TRBD1 (6 bases). The CDR3 sequence: CASSSGQLSNQPQHF. In DNA form, the CDR3 reads TGTGCCAGCAGCTCTGGACAGCTTAGCAATCAGCCCCAGCATTTT.